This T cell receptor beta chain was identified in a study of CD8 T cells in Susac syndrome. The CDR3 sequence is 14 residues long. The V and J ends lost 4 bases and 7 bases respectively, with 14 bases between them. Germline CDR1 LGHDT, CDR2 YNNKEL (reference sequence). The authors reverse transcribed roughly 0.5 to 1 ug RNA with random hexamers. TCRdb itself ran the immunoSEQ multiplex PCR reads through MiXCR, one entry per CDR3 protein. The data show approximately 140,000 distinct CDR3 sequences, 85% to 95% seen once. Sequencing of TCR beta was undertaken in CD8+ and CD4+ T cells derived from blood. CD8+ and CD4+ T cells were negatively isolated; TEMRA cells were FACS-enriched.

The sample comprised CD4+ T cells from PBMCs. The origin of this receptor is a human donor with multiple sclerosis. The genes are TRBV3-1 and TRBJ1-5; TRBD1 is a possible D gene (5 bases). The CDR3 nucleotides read TGTGCCAGCAGCCCAAGGGACCGGTCCCAGCCCCAGCATTTT. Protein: CASSPRDRSQPQHF.